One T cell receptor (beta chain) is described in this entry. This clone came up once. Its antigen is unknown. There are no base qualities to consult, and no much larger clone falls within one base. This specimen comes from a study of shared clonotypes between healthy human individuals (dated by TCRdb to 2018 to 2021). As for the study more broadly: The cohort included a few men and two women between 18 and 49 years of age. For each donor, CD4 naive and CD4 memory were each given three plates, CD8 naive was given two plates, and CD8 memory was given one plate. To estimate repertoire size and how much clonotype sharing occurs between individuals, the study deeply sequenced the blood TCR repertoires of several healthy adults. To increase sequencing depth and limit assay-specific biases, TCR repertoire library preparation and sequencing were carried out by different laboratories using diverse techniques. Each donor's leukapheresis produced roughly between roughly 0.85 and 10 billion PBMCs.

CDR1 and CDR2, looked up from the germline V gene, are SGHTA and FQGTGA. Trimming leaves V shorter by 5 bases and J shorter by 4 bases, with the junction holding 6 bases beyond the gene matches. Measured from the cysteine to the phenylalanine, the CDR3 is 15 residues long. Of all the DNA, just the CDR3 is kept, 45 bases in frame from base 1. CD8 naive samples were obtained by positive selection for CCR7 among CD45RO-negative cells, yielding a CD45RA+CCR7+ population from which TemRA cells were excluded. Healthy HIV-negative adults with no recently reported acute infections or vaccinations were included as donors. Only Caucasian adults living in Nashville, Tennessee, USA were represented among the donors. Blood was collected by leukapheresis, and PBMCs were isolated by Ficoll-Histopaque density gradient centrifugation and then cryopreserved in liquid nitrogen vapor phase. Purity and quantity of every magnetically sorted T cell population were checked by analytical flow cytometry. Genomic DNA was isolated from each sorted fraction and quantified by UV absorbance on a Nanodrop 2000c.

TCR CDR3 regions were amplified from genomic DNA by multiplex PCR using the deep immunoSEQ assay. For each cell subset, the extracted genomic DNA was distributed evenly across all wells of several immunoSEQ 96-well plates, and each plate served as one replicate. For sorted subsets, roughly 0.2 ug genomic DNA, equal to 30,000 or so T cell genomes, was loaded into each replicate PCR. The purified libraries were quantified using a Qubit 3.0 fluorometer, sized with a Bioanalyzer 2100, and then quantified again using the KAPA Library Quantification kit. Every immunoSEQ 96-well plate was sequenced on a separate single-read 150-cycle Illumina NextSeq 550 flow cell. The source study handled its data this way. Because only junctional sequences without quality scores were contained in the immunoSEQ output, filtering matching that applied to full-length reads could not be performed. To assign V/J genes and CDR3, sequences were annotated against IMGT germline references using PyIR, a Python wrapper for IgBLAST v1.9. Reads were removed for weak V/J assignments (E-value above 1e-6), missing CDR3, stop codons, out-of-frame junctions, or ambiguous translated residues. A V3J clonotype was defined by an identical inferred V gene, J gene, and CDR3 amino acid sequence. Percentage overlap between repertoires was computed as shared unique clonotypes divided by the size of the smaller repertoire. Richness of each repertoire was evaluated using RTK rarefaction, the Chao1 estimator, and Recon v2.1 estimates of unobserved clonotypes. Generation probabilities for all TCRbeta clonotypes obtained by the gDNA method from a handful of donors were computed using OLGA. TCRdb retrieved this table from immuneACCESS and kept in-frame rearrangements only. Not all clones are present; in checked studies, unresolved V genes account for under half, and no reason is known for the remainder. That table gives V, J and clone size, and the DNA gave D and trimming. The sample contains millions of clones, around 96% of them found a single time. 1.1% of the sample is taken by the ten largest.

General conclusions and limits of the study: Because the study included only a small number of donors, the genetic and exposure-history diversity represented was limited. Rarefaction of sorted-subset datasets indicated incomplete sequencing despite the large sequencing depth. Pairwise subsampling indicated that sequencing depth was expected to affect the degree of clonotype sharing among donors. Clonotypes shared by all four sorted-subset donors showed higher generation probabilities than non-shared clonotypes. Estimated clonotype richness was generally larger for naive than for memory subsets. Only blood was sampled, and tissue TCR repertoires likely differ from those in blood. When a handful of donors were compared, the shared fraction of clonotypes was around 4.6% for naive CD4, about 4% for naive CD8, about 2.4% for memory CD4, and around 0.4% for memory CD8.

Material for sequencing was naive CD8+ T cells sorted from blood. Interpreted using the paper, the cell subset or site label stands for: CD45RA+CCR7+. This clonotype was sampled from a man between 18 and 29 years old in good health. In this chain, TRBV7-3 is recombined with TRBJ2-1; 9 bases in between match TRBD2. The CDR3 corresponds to CASSLGLAGYNEQFF. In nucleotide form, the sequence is TGTGCCAGCAGCCTCGGGCTAGCGGGATACAATGAGCAGTTCTTC.